These 2 T cell receptor beta chains originate from one sample sequenced in a study of cytomegalovirus exposure and HLA in healthy donors (dated by TCRdb to 2016 to 2017). The library came from the immunoSEQ multiplex PCR assay. The multiplex PCR relied on a mix of 60 forward primers for TCR Vbeta segments and 13 reverse primers for TCR Jbeta segments. This is the immuneACCESS table as TCRdb keeps it, with only in-frame sequences that have V and J called. A part of the clones is gone; compared with another copy, unresolved V genes explain less than half, and the rest is unexplained. The record for this sample contains approximately 120,000 clones. The top ten clonotypes cover more than 1% of the sample. The sequenced sample was PBMCs. These receptors originate from a man aged 18 to 29 in good health and CMV-seronegative.

The chain employs TRBV6-1 and TRBJ1-5; D ambiguous. The V end lost 4 bases, the J end lost 2 bases, and 9 bases lay between the germline ends. CDR1 and CDR2 (germline): MNHNS, SASEGT. The CDR3 loop spans 14 amino acids. The CDR3 protein is CASSGVGGNQPQHF. DNA of the CDR3: TGTGCCAGCAGTGGAGTGGGCGGCAATCAGCCCCAGCATTTT.

The chain combines TRBV6-4 with TRBJ2-3; TRBD2 matches at 7 bases. CDR3 length: 14 residues. Per the germline V gene, CDR1 is MRHNA and CDR2 is SNTAGT. With 4 bases clipped from V and 5 bases from J, the junction kept 6 bases outside the gene matches. The CDR3 sequence is CASSASGNGDTQYF. The CDR3, as DNA: TGTGCCAGCAGTGCCAGCGGGAATGGAGATACGCAGTATTTT.